One and the same sample provided the 27 T cell receptor beta chains below, sequenced in a study of T cells after yellow fever vaccination (dated by TCRdb to the late 2010s). Library creation used 5' RACE. The listed sequencing device is Illumina HiSeq 2500. TCRdb itself trimmed the public reads at Q25 with fastp, ran MiXCR and retained productive beta chains. One record per CDR3 amino acid sequence lists the most common genes and DNA. For this sample there are about 130,000 distinct CDR3 sequences; more than 6.5% appear just once. The ten most abundant clones make up under 0.7% of the sample. Reading the label with the study, this specimen's treatment or condition is: live attenuated yellow fever vaccine strain. Specimen: CD4+ T cells sorted from PBMCs, collected 10 days after the yellow fever booster vaccination. These receptors originate from a man aged 30 to 39 who received the YFV17D yellow fever vaccine.

Ten or more counts support this clonotype. The chain employs TRBV7-2 and TRBJ2-5; 12 nucleotides align to TRBD2. This CDR3 comprises 17 residues. The germline V gene encodes CDR1 SGHTA and CDR2 FQGNSA. V trimming: 2 bases; J trimming: 4 bases; junction bases outside the gene matches: 8. The CDR3: CASSLSVLAGGGETQYF. Written as DNA, the CDR3 is TGTGCCAGCAGCTTAAGTGTGCTAGCGGGAGGGGGAGAGACCCAGTACTTC.

This clonotype was observed at least ten times. The rearrangement links TRBV24-1 to TRBJ2-3; 7 bases are a match to TRBD2. Per germline, CDR1 KGHDR and CDR2 SFDVKD. Germline trimming cut 5 bases from V and 0 bases from J; bases unmatched to any gene: 4. The CDR3 has 15 amino acids. CDR3 residues: CATSGTSESTDTQYF. CDR3 nucleotides: TGTGCCACCAGTGGTACTAGCGAGAGCACAGATACGCAGTATTTT.

For this clonotype: A junction end diverges from the germline sequence, so it may reflect a read error. The chain carries TRBV15 and TRBJ2-1; no definite D call. The CDR3 spans 15 residues. Germline assignment: CDR1 LNHNV and CDR2 YYDKDF (reference sequence). The CDR3 region is CATSRVGSSYNKQFF. The CDR3 nucleotides are TGTGCCACCAGCAGAGTGGGGTCTTCCTACAATAAGCAGTTCTTC.

Regarding this clonotype: Its ends do not fully match the called genes, so a read error is possible. V usage is TRBV5-6 and J usage is TRBJ2-2; D may be TRBD1 or TRBD2 (5 bases each). The CDR3 runs to 19 residues. Germline CDR1 and CDR2: SGHDT and YYEEEE. CDR3 in amino acids: CAISPGTVCAVFRTGELFF. The CDR3 DNA reads TGTGCCATCAGCCCCGGGACCGTGTGCGCAGTTTTTCGTACCGGGGAGCTGTTTTTT.

This clonotype was counted ten times or more. This chain uses TRBV7-3 with TRBJ2-3; 7 nucleotides match TRBD2. The CDR3 is made up of 15 amino acids. The germline V gene encodes CDR1 SGHTA and CDR2 FQGTGA. J was trimmed by 2 bases and V by 1 base; bases with no gene match: 3. CDR3 sequence (DNA): TGTGCCAGCAGCTTAAATCTAGCGGTCACAGATACGCAGTATTTT. It translates to CASSLNLAVTDTQYF.

The chain couples TRBV7-8 to TRBJ2-1; D gene ambiguous. This CDR3 has 14 residues. Germline CDR1 reads SGHVS; CDR2 reads FQNEAQ. Trimming pared 7 bases from V and 1 base from J, leaving 11 bases between. CDR3 bases: TGTGCCAGCAAAACAGAGTGGTCCTACAATGAGCAGTTCTTC. Translation: CASKTEWSYNEQFF.

The rearrangement links TRBV12-5 to TRBJ2-7; D is unclear. V lost 8 bases to trimming and J lost 3 bases, with 11 bases between them. Germline CDR1 is LGHNT and CDR2 is FRNRAP. This CDR3 region has 12 residues. CDR3 amino acids: CASRLRGYEQYF. The DNA for the CDR3 is TGTGCTAGTCGGCTCCGCGGCTACGAGCAGTACTTC.

This clonotype came up many times. The gene calls are TRBV27 and TRBJ2-7, with 8 bases identical to TRBD2. V was clipped by 4 bases and J by 1 base; unmatched bases: 9. CDR1 and CDR2 (germline): MNHEY, SMNVEV (reference sequence). CDR3 length: 16 amino acids. CDR3 DNA sequence: TGTGCCAGCAGTTCCTTATGGCGGGAGGCGTCCTACGAGCAGTACTTC. Protein sequence: CASSSLWREASYEQYF.

This clonotype was counted at least ten times. The V gene is TRBV5-6, the J gene TRBJ2-1; D is perhaps TRBD1 or TRBD2 (6 bases each). CDR1 is SGHDT and CDR2 is YYEEEE in the germline V gene. V was cut by 1 base and J by 6 bases, with 8 bases left in between. This CDR3 is 13 amino acids long. CDR3 nucleotide sequence: TGTGCCAGCAGCTTGACGGGGGCCAATGAGCAGTTCTTC. This encodes CASSLTGANEQFF.

This clonotype was observed a handful of times. CDR3 nucleotides: TGTGCCAACCGGGGTAGCCTTATGTTGTTCTTC. Translated: CANRGSLMLFF. The genes are TRBV5-4 and TRBJ2-1; a weak D match, TRBD2 (5 bases). Germline assignment: CDR1 SGHNT and CDR2 YYREEE (reference sequence). Trimming pared 9 bases from V and 15 bases from J, leaving 19 bases between. This CDR3 has 11 residues.

In the case of this clonotype: With a much larger clone just one base away, this may be a read error. CDR3 nucleotides: TGTGCCGGCAGCTTAGTAGGGGGCCGCCAATCCAGGGAGCTGTTTTTT. Protein product: CAGSLVGGRQSRELFF. The rearrangement links TRBV7-9 to TRBJ2-2; 7 bases agree with TRBD1. Germline assignment: CDR1 SEHNR and CDR2 FQNEAQ (reference sequence). CDR3 length: 16 residues.

In this sample, this clonotype turned up a few times. The chain joins TRBV5-1 to TRBJ1-4, with no clear D. The CDR3 spans 14 residues. The V gene lost 3 bases and the J gene lost 6 bases, with 12 bases spanning the gap. Germline loops: CDR1 SGHRS, CDR2 YFSETQ. CDR3 nucleotides: TGCGCCAGCAGCTCCGGATCGAGGGATGAAAAACTGTTTTTT. Translated: CASSSGSRDEKLFF.

This clonotype was counted many times. This chain links TRBV2 with TRBJ2-1; perhaps D is TRBD1 or TRBD2 (5 bases each). V lost 1 base and J 2 bases, leaving 9 bases between the germline ends. The CDR3 is 15 amino acids. Germline V lookup: CDR1 SNHLY, CDR2 FYNNEI. CDR3 nucleotides: TGTGCCAGCAGTGAAGGAGAGGGGCCCTACAATGAGCAGTTCTTC. Encoded protein: CASSEGEGPYNEQFF.

In the case of this clonotype: A much larger clonotype is one base distant, so this may be a read error. The V and J genes are TRBV12-3 or TRBV12-4 and TRBJ2-3; unclear D gene. The CDR3 loop spans 16 amino acids. Trimming removed 0 bases from V and 4 bases from J, with 14 bases in between. CDR3 DNA sequence: TGTGCCAGCAGTTTAGCCCTGAAGCCTGGGTCAGATACGCAGTATTTT. Amino acid sequence: CASSLALKPGSDTQYF.

This clonotype was seen at least ten times. This rearrangement joins TRBV10-2 to TRBJ2-7; D is possibly TRBD2 (5 bases). Germline CDR1 and CDR2: WSHSY and SAAADI. This CDR3 has 15 residues. Trimming took 3 bases from V and 0 from J, leaving 12 bases between them. The DNA of the CDR3 is TGCGCCAGCAGTGACTCCGGGAAGGCCTCCTACGAGCAGTACTTC. Translation gives CASSDSGKASYEQYF.

This clonotype was picked up many times. V is TRBV29-1 and J is TRBJ2-7; D is undetermined. Trimming left V 7 bases short and J 2 bases short, with 12 bases between. This CDR3 has 12 residues. Germline V CDR1 and CDR2: SQVTM, ANQGSEA. The CDR3 loop reads CSALDVTYEQYF. For the CDR3, the DNA is TGCAGCGCCCTGGACGTAACCTACGAGCAGTACTTC.

This clonotype appeared many times. The chain links TRBV30 to TRBJ1-1, with a possible D match to TRBD1 (6 bases). CDR3 size: 14 residues. CDR1 and CDR2 from the germline V gene are GTSNPN and SVGIG (reference sequence). Trimming pared 5 bases from V and 1 base from J, leaving 14 bases between. The CDR3 DNA is TGTGCCTGGTTCGAGGGGGGGCGGAACACTGAAGCTTTCTTT. Translation gives CAWFEGGRNTEAFF.

This clonotype was counted at least ten times. The genes are TRBV5-1 and TRBJ2-7; D is ambiguous. Germline-derived CDR1 and CDR2 are SGHRS and YFSETQ. There are 12 residues in the CDR3. Trimming removed 2 bases at V and 6 bases at J, with 9 bases between. The CDR3 DNA reads TGCGCCAGCAGCTTTGACTTCGGCGAGCAGTACTTC. It codes for CASSFDFGEQYF.

This clonotype was observed many times. V is TRBV7-2 and J is TRBJ1-5; 8 positions agree with TRBD1. Germline assignment: CDR1 SGHTA and CDR2 FQGNSA. The CDR3 contains 14 residues. With V trimmed by 4 bases and J by 9 bases, 8 bases remained unmatched. Here the CDR3 reads CASSYGQGLGPQHF. The CDR3 DNA follows: TGTGCCAGCAGCTACGGACAGGGTTTGGGGCCCCAGCATTTT.

In this sample, this clonotype turned up many times. Here the CDR3 reads CASSLVNTGVLYNEQFF. The CDR3 nucleotides are TGCGCCAGCAGCTTGGTCAATACAGGGGTGTTGTATAATGAGCAGTTCTTC. The rearrangement joins TRBV5-1 to TRBJ2-1; TRBD1 aligns across 7 bases. From germline, CDR1 is SGHRS and CDR2 YFSETQ. V lost 0 bases to trimming and J lost 7 bases; unmatched junction nucleotides: 13. This CDR3 spans 17 amino acids.

This clonotype was seen more than once but under ten times. The chain is built from TRBV20-1 and TRBJ2-2; 8 nucleotides agree with TRBD2. Germline CDR1 reads DFQATT; CDR2 reads SNEGSKA (reference sequence). The CDR3 runs to 15 residues. V shed 1 base and J 5 bases; nucleotides not matched to a gene: 6. Written as DNA, the CDR3 is TGCAGTGCTAGAGGCCCGGGACTAGGAACCGGGGAGCTGTTTTTT. It translates to CSARGPGLGTGELFF.

V usage is TRBV10-1 and J usage is TRBJ2-2; 12 bases are shared with TRBD2. V shed 5 bases, J shed 2 bases, and the junction held 12 bases outside the gene matches. There are 19 residues in the CDR3. Germline V CDR1 and CDR2: WNHNN, SYGVQD (reference sequence). The CDR3 coding sequence is TGCGCCAGCAGTAAGACTAGCGGGAGTCCATTTAGCAACACCGGGGAGCTGTTTTTT. Its translation is CASSKTSGSPFSNTGELFF.

There are many counts of this clonotype. The rearrangement links TRBV7-2 to TRBJ2-1; D perhaps matches TRBD2 (5 bases). CDR1 is SGHTA and CDR2 is FQGNSA in the germline V gene. Trimming left V 4 bases short and J 7 bases short, with 17 bases between. This CDR3 spans 15 amino acids. CDR3 DNA sequence: TGTGCCAGCAGCTCGACCTTCACGACGGGGAATGAGCAGTTCTTC. Translated: CASSSTFTTGNEQFF.

The sample holds a few counts of this clonotype. The J gene is TRBJ1-2, the V gene TRBV6-1, with 7 bases that match TRBD1. The CDR3 runs 15 residues. Germline CDR1 reads MNHNS; CDR2 reads SASEGT. Trimming took 3 bases from V and 2 from J; bases not matched to a gene: 6. CDR3 sequence: CASSEPGQLNYGYTF. The CDR3 nucleotides read TGTGCCAGCAGTGAGCCGGGACAGCTAAACTATGGCTACACCTTC.

This clonotype has ten or more counts. The chain joins TRBV20-1 to TRBJ2-5; D is unclear. This CDR3 is built from 15 residues. The germline CDR1 and CDR2 sequences are DFQATT and SNEGSKA (reference sequence). V lost 0 bases to trimming and J lost 2 bases, with 13 bases between them. The CDR3 spells CSARDTRKPQETQYF. In DNA form, the CDR3 reads TGCAGTGCTAGAGATACAAGGAAGCCTCAAGAGACCCAGTACTTC.

This clonotype was found many times. The rearrangement uses TRBV20-1 and TRBJ2-7; TRBD2 matches at 10 bases. Germline CDR1 reads DFQATT; CDR2 reads SNEGSKA (reference sequence). This CDR3 region has 14 residues. J gave up 6 bases and V 6 bases, and 11 bases lay outside the gene matches. The CDR3 spells CSAQKREGVSEQYF. CDR3 in DNA: TGCAGTGCACAAAAGCGGGAGGGGGTCTCCGAGCAGTACTTC.

A note on this clonotype: Being one base from a much bigger clone, this may be a read error. As DNA, the CDR3 is TGTGCCTGCAGCTTAGCCCCCCTTCCAGAGCAGTACTTC. As protein: CACSLAPLPEQYF. The V call is TRBV7-9, the J call TRBJ2-7; D not certain. The germline V gene encodes CDR1 SEHNR and CDR2 FQNEAQ (reference sequence). The CDR3 is 13 amino acids.